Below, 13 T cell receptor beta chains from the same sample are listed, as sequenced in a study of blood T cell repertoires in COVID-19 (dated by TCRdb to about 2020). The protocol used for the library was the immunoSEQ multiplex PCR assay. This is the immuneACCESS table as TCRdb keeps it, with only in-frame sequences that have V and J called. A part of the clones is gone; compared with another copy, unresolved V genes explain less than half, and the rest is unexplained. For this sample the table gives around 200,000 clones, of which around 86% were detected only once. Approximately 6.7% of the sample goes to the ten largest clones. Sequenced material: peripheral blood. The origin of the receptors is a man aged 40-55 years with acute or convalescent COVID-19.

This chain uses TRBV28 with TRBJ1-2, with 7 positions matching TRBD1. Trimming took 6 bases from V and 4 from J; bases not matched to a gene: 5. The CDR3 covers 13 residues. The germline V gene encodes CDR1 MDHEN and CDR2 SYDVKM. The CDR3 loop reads CASRPGQIYGYTF. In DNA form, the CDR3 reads TGTGCCAGCAGGCCGGGACAGATCTATGGCTACACCTTC.

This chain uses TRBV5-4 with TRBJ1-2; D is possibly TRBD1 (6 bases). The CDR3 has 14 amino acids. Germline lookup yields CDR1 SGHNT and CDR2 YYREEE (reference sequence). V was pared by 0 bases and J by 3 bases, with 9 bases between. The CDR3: CASSLGGLDYGYTF. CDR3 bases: TGTGCCAGCAGCTTGGGGGGGCTGGACTATGGCTACACCTTC.

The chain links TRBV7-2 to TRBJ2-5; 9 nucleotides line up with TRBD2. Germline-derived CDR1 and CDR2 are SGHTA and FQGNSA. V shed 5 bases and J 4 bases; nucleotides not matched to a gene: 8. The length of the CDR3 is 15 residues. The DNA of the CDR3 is TGTGCCAGCAGCCCGCCGGCGGGGGGGCCAGAGACCCAGTACTTC. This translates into CASSPPAGGPETQYF.

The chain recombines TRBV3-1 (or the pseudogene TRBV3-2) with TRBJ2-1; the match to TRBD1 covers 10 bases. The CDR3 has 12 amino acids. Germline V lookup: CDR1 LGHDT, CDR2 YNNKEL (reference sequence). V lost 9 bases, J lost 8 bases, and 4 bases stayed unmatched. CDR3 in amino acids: CARDRGLDEQFF. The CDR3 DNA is TGTGCCAGGGACAGGGGGTTGGATGAGCAGTTCTTC.

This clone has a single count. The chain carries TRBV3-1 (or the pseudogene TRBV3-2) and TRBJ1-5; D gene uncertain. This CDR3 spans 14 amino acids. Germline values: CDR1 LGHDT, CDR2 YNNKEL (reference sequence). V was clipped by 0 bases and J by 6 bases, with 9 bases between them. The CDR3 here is CASSQDLSGQPQHF. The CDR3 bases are TGTGCCAGCAGCCAAGATCTTAGTGGTCAGCCCCAGCATTTT.

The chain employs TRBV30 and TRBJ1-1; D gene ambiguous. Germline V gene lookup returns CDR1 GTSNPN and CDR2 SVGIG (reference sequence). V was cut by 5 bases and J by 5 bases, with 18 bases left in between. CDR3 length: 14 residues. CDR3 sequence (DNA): TGTGCCTGGGTTATGAGGTTCCCCGATACTGAAGCTTTCTTT. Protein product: CAWVMRFPDTEAFF.

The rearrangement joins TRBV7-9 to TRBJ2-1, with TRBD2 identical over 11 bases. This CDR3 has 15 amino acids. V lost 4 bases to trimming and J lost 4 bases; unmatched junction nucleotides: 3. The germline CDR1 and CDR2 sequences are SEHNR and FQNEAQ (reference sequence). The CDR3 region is CASSSLAGGYNEQFF. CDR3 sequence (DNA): TGTGCCAGCAGCTCTCTAGCGGGGGGATACAATGAGCAGTTCTTC. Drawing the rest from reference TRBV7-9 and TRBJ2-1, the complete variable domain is DTGVSQNPRHKITKRGQNVTFRCDPISEHNRLYWYRQTLGQGPEFLTYFQNEAQLEKSRLLSDRFSAERPKGSFSTLEIQRTEQGDSAMYLCASSSLAGGYNEQFFGPGTRLTVL.

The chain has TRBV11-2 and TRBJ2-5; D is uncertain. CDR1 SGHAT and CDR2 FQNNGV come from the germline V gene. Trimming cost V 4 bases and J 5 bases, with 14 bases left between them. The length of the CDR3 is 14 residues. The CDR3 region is CASSSSGSWETQYF. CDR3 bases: TGTGCCAGCAGCTCGTCCGGTTCTTGGGAGACCCAGTACTTC.

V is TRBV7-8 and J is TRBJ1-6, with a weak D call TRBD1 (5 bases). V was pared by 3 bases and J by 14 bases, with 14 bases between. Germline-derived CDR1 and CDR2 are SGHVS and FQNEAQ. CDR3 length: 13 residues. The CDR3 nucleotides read TGTGCCAGCAGCTTCAGGGCACGGAATACCCTCCACTTT. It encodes CASSFRARNTLHF.

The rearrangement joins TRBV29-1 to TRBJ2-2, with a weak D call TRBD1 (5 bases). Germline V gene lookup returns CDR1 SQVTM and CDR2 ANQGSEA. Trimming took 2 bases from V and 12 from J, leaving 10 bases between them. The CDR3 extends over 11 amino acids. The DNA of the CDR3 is TGCAGCGTTGAAACAGGAAGAAAGCTGTTTTTT. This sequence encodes CSVETGRKLFF.

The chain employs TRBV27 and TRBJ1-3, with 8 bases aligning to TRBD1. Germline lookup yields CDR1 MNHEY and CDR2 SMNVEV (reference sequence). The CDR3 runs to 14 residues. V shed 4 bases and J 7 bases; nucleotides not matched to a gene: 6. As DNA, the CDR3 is TGTGCCAGCAGTTCAGGACAGGGTGGGAACACCATATATTTT. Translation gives CASSSGQGGNTIYF.

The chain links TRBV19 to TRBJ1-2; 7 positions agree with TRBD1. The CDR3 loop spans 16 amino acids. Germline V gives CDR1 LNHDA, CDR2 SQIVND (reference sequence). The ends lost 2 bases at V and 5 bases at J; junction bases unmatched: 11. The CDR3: CASSIPGQYRGYGYTF. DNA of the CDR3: TGTGCCAGTAGTATACCGGGACAGTATAGGGGATATGGCTACACCTTC.

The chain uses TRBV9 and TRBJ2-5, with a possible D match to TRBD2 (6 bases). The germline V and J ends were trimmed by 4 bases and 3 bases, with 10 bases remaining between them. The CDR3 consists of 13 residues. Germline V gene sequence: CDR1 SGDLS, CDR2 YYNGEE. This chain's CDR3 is CASSIGGKETQYF. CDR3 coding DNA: TGTGCCAGCAGCATTGGGGGGAAAGAGACCCAGTACTTC.